Following are 17 T cell receptor beta chains from one sample sequenced in a study of OX40 agonist ivuxolimab in advanced cancers. Only in-frame clones appear in the TCRdb table, and some are missing; sequencing was by immunoSEQ multiplex PCR. The sample has tens of thousands of clones; roughly 80% are singletons. This specimen consisted of CD4+ or CD8+ T cells sorted from blood, obtained in a trial of the OX40 agonist ivuxolimab. The receptors derive from an adult with an advanced solid tumor such as melanoma, head and neck, liver or kidney cancer.

This clone was seen once. CDR3: CASSLALRISGELFF. The CDR3 bases are TGTGCCAGCAGCTTGGCCTTAAGGATCTCCGGGGAGCTGTTTTTT. This chain connects TRBV5-6 to TRBJ2-2; D is uncertain. The CDR3 covers 15 residues. Germline assignment: CDR1 SGHDT and CDR2 YYEEEE. V was cut by 0 bases and J by 6 bases, with 12 bases left in between.

The chain employs TRBV5-4 and TRBJ1-2, with 7 bases aligning to TRBD1. Per the germline V gene, CDR1 is SGHNT and CDR2 is YYREEE (reference sequence). The CDR3 spans 11 residues. In DNA, the CDR3 is TGTGGACGGGGAGGGGGCAGGGGCTACACCTTC. Residues: CGRGGGRGYTF.

The V gene is TRBV27, the J gene TRBJ2-1; 9 bases fit TRBD2. Germline V gene sequence: CDR1 MNHEY, CDR2 SMNVEV (reference sequence). V dropped 9 bases and J dropped 7; count of bases not matched to a gene: 10. The CDR3 has 14 residues. The CDR3 DNA reads TGTGCCAGTTCTCCTGTAGCGGGAGCGAATGAGCAGTTCTTC. This encodes CASSPVAGANEQFF.

This chain joins TRBV7-2 and TRBJ2-7, with D unresolved. Germline V gene sequence: CDR1 SGHTA, CDR2 FQGNSA. V was trimmed by 10 bases and J by 5 bases, leaving 12 bases between them. The CDR3 extends over 11 amino acids. CDR3 region: CAIWGFNEQYF. The CDR3 DNA reads as TGTGCCATCTGGGGTTTCAACGAGCAGTACTTC.

This chain uses TRBV5-4 with TRBJ1-4; D is unclear. Germline CDR1 SGHNT, CDR2 YYREEE (reference sequence). V was trimmed by 4 bases and J by 4 bases, leaving 14 bases between them. CDR3 size: 15 residues. CDR3 sequence (DNA): TGTGCCAGCAGCCCCAGTCAGAAAAGTAATGAAAAACTGTTTTTT. It is translated as CASSPSQKSNEKLFF.

The chain employs TRBV19 and TRBJ2-1, with 11 nucleotides matching TRBD2. V gave up 3 bases and J gave up 7 bases; unmatched junction bases: 14. CDR1 and CDR2 (germline): LNHDA, SQIVND (reference sequence). This CDR3 is 18 amino acids long. The CDR3 loop is CASSMLAISGGGPNEQFF. The CDR3 DNA reads as TGTGCCAGTAGTATGCTTGCCATTAGCGGGGGGGGCCCGAATGAGCAGTTCTTC.

The chain has TRBV4-3 and TRBJ1-1; D not certain. The V and J ends lost 0 bases and 5 bases respectively, with 10 bases between them. This CDR3 region has 14 residues. Germline V gene sequence: CDR1 LGHNA, CDR2 YSLEER. The CDR3 nucleotides are TGCGCCAGCAGCCAAGAAGGAAGGAGGACTGAAGCTTTCTTT. This encodes CASSQEGRRTEAFF.

The chain carries TRBV7-9 and TRBJ2-3, with TRBD1 matching 9 bases. The CDR3 length is 17 residues. Germline loops: CDR1 SEHNR, CDR2 FQNEAQ (reference sequence). V was clipped by 1 base and J by 7 bases; unmatched bases: 12. CDR3: CASSLEEGQGSTHTQYF. The CDR3 region has the DNA TGTGCCAGCAGCTTAGAGGAGGGACAGGGTTCGACTCATACGCAGTATTTT.

This clone was seen a handful of times. This chain uses TRBV19 with TRBJ1-5; D call uncertain. Germline V gene data show CDR1 as LNHDA and CDR2 as SQIVND (reference sequence). Trimming took off 7 bases at V and 0 bases at J, with 13 bases between the two ends. CDR3 length: 15 amino acids. This CDR3 is CASTPVRHSNQPQHF. CDR3 in DNA: TGTGCCAGTACCCCCGTGCGACATAGCAATCAGCCCCAGCATTTT.

This clone appeared a few times. The V gene is TRBV19, the J gene TRBJ2-2; D gene unclear. CDR3 length: 13 amino acids. V lost 2 bases and J lost 3, with 4 bases in between. Germline V gives CDR1 LNHDA, CDR2 SQIVND (reference sequence). As DNA, the CDR3 is TGTGCCAGTAGTATAAGCGACACCGGGGAGCTGTTTTTT. Amino acid sequence: CASSISDTGELFF.

This chain connects TRBV29-1 to TRBJ1-2, with 9 bases identical to TRBD1. This CDR3 is built from 12 residues. Trimming at V came to 4 bases and at J to 8 bases, leaving 5 bases not matched to a gene. CDR1 and CDR2 from the germline V gene are SQVTM and ANQGSEA. This CDR3 reads CSVGSGQGGYTF. For the CDR3, the DNA is TGCAGCGTTGGATCGGGACAGGGAGGCTACACCTTC.

V gene TRBV19 combines with J gene TRBJ2-3; 9 bases line up with TRBD2. This CDR3 has 15 amino acids. Germline V lookup: CDR1 LNHDA, CDR2 SQIVND (reference sequence). V was clipped by 5 bases and J by 1 base; unmatched bases: 4. CDR3 amino acids: CASSPRTSGTDTQYF. DNA of the CDR3: TGTGCCAGTAGTCCCAGGACTAGCGGCACAGATACGCAGTATTTT.

Only one count was recorded for this clone. The identical CDR3 is also encoded by other nucleotide sequences in the sample. The J gene is TRBJ1-6, the V gene TRBV2; a possible D gene is TRBD1 (6 bases). Germline V gene lookup returns CDR1 SNHLY and CDR2 FYNNEI. Between the trimmed V and J ends, which lost 11 bases and 3 bases, there was a span of 11 bases. The CDR3 length is 13 residues. CDR3: CAGQGSYNSPLHF. CDR3 nucleotides: TGTGCCGGGCAGGGGAGCTATAATTCACCCCTCCACTTT.

This clone was counted only a few times. This sequence joins TRBV27 and TRBJ1-2; 7 bases are a match to TRBD1. Losses at the gene ends were 8 bases for V and 2 bases for J; bases not matched to a gene: 8. The CDR3 sequence is 14 residues long. The V gene's germline CDR1 is MNHEY and CDR2 SMNVEV (reference sequence). CDR3 amino acids: CASRGQRENYGYTF. As DNA, the CDR3 is TGTGCCAGCCGGGGACAGAGAGAGAACTATGGCTACACCTTC.

This chain uses TRBV21-1 with TRBJ2-3; the DNA was not compared with TRBD2, the D call given in the table. TRBV21-1 counts as a pseudogene. The CDR3 length is 17 residues. As DNA, the CDR3 is TGTGCCAGCAGCTTCCGGGTAGCGGGAGAAGGCACATATACGCAGTATTTT. Amino acids: CASSFRVAGEGTYTQYF.

The genes are TRBV5-1 and TRBJ2-6; D might be TRBD1 (6 bases). V was clipped by 3 bases and J by 4 bases, with 11 bases between them. This CDR3 is built from 15 residues. The germline V gene has CDR1 SGHRS and CDR2 YFSETQ. The chain's CDR3 is CASSSQGRGANVLTF. CDR3 sequence (DNA): TGCGCCAGCAGCTCACAGGGTCGAGGGGCCAACGTCCTGACTTTC. Looking up the rest from reference TRBV5-1 and TRBJ2-6 gives the full variable domain: KAGVTQTPRYLIKTRGQQVTLSCSPISGHRSVSWYQQTPGQGLQFLFEYFSETQRNKGNFPGRFSGRQFSNSRSEMNVSTLELGDSALYLCASSSQGRGANVLTFGAGSRLTVL.

The V call is TRBV5-8, the J call TRBJ2-7, with D uncertain. The CDR3 sequence is 11 residues long. The germline V gene encodes CDR1 SGHTS and CDR2 YDEGEE. With 3 bases removed from V and 3 bases from J, the gap between germline ends came to 4 bases. CDR3 sequence: CASSWGYEQYF. The CDR3 coding sequence is TGTGCCAGCAGCTGGGGCTACGAGCAGTACTTC.